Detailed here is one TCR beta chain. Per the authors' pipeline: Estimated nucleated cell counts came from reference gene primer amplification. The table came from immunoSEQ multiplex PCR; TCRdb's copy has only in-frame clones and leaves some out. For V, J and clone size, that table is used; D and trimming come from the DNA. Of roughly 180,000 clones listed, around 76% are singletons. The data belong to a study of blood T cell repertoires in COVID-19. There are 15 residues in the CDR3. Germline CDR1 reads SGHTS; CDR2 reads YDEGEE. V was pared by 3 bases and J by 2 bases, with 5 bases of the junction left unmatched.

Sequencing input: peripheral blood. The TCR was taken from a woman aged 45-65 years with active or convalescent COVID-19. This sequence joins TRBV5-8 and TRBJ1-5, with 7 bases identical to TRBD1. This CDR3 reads CASSSWTGGNQPQHF. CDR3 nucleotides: TGTGCCAGCAGCTCGTGGACAGGAGGCAATCAGCCCCAGCATTTT.